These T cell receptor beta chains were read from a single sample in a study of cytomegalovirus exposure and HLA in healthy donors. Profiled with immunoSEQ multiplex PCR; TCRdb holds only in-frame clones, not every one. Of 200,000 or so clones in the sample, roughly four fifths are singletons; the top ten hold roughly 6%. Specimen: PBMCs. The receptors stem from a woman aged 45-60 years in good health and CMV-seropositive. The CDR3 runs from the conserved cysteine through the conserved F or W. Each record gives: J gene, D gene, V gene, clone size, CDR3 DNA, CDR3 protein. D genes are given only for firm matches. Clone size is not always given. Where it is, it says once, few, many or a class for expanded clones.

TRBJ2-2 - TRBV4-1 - TGCGCCAGCAGCCAAGGGGCAGCCCCTCGGACCGGGGAGCTGTTTTTT CASSQGAAPRTGELFF
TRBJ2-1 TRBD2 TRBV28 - TGTGCCAGCAGTCTAGGACTAGCGGGGGGCCCCTACAATGAGCAGTTCTTC CASSLGLAGGPYNEQFF
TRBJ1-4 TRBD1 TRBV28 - TGTGCCAGCAGCAGCAGGGGGCTTCGTGAAAAACTGTTTTTT CASSSRGLREKLFF
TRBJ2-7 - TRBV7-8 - TGTGCCAGCAGCCGGACTTTGTCGAGTAGCGGCCAGGCGGGAGAGCAGTACTTC CASSRTLSSSGQAGEQYF
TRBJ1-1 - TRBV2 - TGTGCCAGCAAGAAACAGGGAACGAACACTGAAGCTTTCTTT CASKKQGTNTEAFF
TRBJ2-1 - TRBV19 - TGTGCCAGTAGTATAGCCCGGACATCCCGGAATGAGCAGTTCTTC CASSIARTSRNEQFF
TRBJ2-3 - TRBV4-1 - TGCGCCAGCAGCCAAGATCTAGGACAGAGGTACACAGATACGCAGTATTTT CASSQDLGQRYTDTQYF
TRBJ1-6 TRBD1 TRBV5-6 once TGTGCCAGCAGCTTGGGACAGGGGAGGAATTCACCCCTCCACTTT CASSLGQGRNSPLHF
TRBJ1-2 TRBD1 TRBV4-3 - TGCGCCAGCAGCCAAGCTGGTACGGGACAGGGTTGGTATGGCTACACCTTC CASSQAGTGQGWYGYTF
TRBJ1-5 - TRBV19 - TGTGCCAGTAGCAACCTCGTGGGAGGCTCGGGAAATCAGCCCCAGCATTTT CASSNLVGGSGNQPQHF
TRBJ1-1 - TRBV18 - TGTGCCAGCTCACCCCTCAGGACCGAGGGCACTGAAGCTTTCTTT CASSPLRTEGTEAFF
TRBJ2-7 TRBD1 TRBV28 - TGTGCCAGCAATTTTCAGGGGGCCCTCAACGAGCAGTACTTC CASNFQGALNEQYF
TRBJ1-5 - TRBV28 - TGTGCCAGCAGTTTATGGAGGCTGGGGGGAAGCAATCAGCCCCAGCATTTT CASSLWRLGGSNQPQHF